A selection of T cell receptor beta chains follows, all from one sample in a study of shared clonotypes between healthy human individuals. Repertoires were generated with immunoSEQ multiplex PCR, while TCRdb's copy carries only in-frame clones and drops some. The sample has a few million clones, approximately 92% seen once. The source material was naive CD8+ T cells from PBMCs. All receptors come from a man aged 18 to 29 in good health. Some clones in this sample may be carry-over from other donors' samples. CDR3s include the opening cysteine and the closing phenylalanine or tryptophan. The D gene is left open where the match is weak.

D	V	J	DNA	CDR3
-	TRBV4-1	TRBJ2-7	TGCGCCAGCAGCCAAGATTCAACAGCCCACTACGAGCAGTACTTC	CASSQDSTAHYEQYF
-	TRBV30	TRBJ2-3	TGTGCCTGGAGTGTCGGACTGGCGGGATCCACAGATACGCAGTATTTT	CAWSVGLAGSTDTQYF
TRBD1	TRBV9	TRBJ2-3	TGTGCCAGCAGCGAATCGGGACAGGGGGTGTCAAATACGCAGTATTTT	CASSESGQGVSNTQYF
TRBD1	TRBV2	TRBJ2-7	TGTGCCAGCAGTGCACAGGGGGCCCTCTCCTACGAGCAGTACTTC	CASSAQGALSYEQYF
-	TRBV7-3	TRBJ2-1	TGTGCCAGCAGCTTATATCCGGGGTACAATGAGCAGTTCTTC	CASSLYPGYNEQFF
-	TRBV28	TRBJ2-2	TGTGCCAGCAGTCCTGTTGGGTTAATAGCCGGGGAGCTGTTTTTT	CASSPVGLIAGELFF
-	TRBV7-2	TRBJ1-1	TGTGCCAGCAGCTTAGTCCCAGGGAGTAACACTGAAGCTTTCTTT	CASSLVPGSNTEAFF
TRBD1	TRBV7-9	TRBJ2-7	TGTGCCAGCAGCGGACAGGCTAGCTCCTACGAGCAGTACTTC	CASSGQASSYEQYF
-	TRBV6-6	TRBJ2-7	TGTGCCAGCAGGGGGGACACCTACGAGCAGTACTTC	CASRGDTYEQYF
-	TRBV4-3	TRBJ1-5	TGCGCCAGCAGCCAGGGGTGGGGGAGCAATCAGCCCCAGCATTTT	CASSQGWGSNQPQHF
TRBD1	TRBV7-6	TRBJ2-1	TGTGCCAGCAGCTTAGATTGGGACAGCTCCTACAATGAGCAGTTCTTC	CASSLDWDSSYNEQFF
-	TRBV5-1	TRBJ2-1	TGCGCCAGCAGCCCCATAGGAGGGAGCCTCAATGAGCAGTTCTTC	CASSPIGGSLNEQFF
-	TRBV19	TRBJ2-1	TGTGCCAGTAGTATAATCAGCTACAATGAGCAGTTCTTC	CASSIISYNEQFF
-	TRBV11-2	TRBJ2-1	TGTGCCAGCAGCTTACTAGTTGAGCAGTTCTTC	CASSLLVEQFF
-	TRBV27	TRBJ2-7	TGTGCCAGCAGTATAACCCCGGGGTCCTACGAGCAGTACTTC	CASSITPGSYEQYF
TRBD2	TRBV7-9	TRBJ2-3	TGTGCCAGCAGCTTGCTACGTGTATGGCGGGAGGGAACCACAGATACGCAGTATTTT	CASSLLRVWREGTTDTQYF
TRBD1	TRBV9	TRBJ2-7	TGTGCCAGCAGCGTAGAGGACAGGCCTCGATACGGCTACGAGCAGTACTTC	CASSVEDRPRYGYEQYF
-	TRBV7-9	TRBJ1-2	TGTGCCAGCAGCCTTGCCACAGGGATCTATGGCTACACCTTC	CASSLATGIYGYTF
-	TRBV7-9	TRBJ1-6	TGTGCCAGCAGCCACGGTGCACGTAATTCACCCCTCCACTTT	CASSHGARNSPLHF
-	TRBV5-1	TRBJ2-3	TGCGCCAGCAGCCCCGTCGGGAGTGGGATCACAGATACGCAGTATTTT	CASSPVGSGITDTQYF
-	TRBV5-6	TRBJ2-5	TGTGCCAGCAGCTTGGCAGCTCCAGGGACCCAGTACTTC	CASSLAAPGTQYF
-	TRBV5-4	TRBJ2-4	TGTGCCAGCAGCTTGGACAGGACAAACATTCAGTACTTC	CASSLDRTNIQYF
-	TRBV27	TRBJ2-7	TGTGCCAGCAGTGAAACTAGTTGGGCCTACGAGCAGTACTTC	CASSETSWAYEQYF
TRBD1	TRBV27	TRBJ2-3	TGTGCCAGCAGAATATCTCCGGACAGGGGCACAGATACGCAGTATTTT	CASRISPDRGTDTQYF
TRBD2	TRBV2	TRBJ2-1	TGTGCCAGCAGTACTCTAGCGGGAGGGCGTAATGAGCAGTTCTTC	CASSTLAGGRNEQFF
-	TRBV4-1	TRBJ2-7	TGCGCCAGCAGCCATGATACATCCGAGCAGTACTTC	CASSHDTSEQYF
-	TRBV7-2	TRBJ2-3	TGTGCCAGCAGCTTAGTTGGGGGAAGCACAGATACGCAGTATTTT	CASSLVGGSTDTQYF
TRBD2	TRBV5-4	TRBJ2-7	TGTGCCAGCAGCTTCCGCAGCGTGCTAGCGGGGTCGCTCGAGCAGTACTTC	CASSFRSVLAGSLEQYF
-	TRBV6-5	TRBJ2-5	TGTGCCAGCAGTTACTTGGCCGTCCCCCAAGAGACCCAGTACTTC	CASSYLAVPQETQYF